Presented here are 10 T cell receptor beta chains from one specimen sequenced in a study of blood T cell repertoires in COVID-19. Here immunoSEQ multiplex PCR was the method, and the copy in TCRdb shows in-frame clones only, minus some. The sample holds 300,000 to 400,000 clones; more than 70% are singletons and the top ten take about 7%. Material for sequencing was peripheral blood. The source is a woman between 65 and 79 years old with COVID-19, enrolled during active disease.

V is TRBV5-1 and J is TRBJ1-3, with D tentatively TRBD1 (5 bases). Germline-derived CDR1 and CDR2 are SGHRS and YFSETQ. The CDR3 is 14 residues long. Trimming left V 0 bases short and J 6 bases short, with 10 bases between. CDR3 in amino acids: CASSLGGSENTIYF. CDR3 nucleotide sequence: TGCGCCAGCAGCTTGGGGGGCTCGGAAAACACCATATATTTT.

V usage is TRBV29-1 and J usage is TRBJ2-1; D gene unclear. The ends were cut back, 6 bases at V and 2 bases at J, with 17 bases in the middle. The CDR3 is 15 residues long. Germline V CDR1 and CDR2: SQVTM, ANQGSEA. Written as DNA, the CDR3 is TGCAGCGTCCCTCCTTTAGGTGGAGCCTACAATGAGCAGTTCTTC. The encoded protein is CSVPPLGGAYNEQFF.

The chain uses TRBV2 and TRBJ1-2, with 7 bases matching TRBD1. The CDR3 consists of 15 residues. From germline, CDR1 is SNHLY and CDR2 FYNNEI. Trimming cost V 9 bases and J 1 base; bases outside gene matches: 11. The CDR3 DNA sequence: TGTGCCAGGCCAGACAGGGTTTCTCTTAACTATGGCTACACCTTC. It is translated as CARPDRVSLNYGYTF.

Worth noting for this clone: In the same sample, other DNA sequences code for this CDR3. The chain carries TRBV7-2 and TRBJ1-5; D not resolved. Germline CDR1 SGHTA, CDR2 FQGNSA. With 1 base removed from V and 3 bases from J, the gap between germline ends came to 4 bases. This CDR3 is 13 amino acids long. CDR3 nucleotides: TGTGCCAGCAGCTTAGGGGCCAATCAGCCCCAGCATTTT. It translates to CASSLGANQPQHF.

The chain uses TRBV7-3 and TRBJ2-1; TRBD2 agrees at 7 bases. CDR1 and CDR2 from the germline V gene are SGHTA and FQGTGA. J gave up 8 bases and V 2 bases, and 12 bases lay outside the gene matches. CDR3 size: 16 residues. The DNA of the CDR3 is TGTGCCAGCAGCTTAGGTAGGACTAGAATTGTCGATGAGCAGTTCTTC. This encodes CASSLGRTRIVDEQFF.

V gene TRBV4-1 combines with J gene TRBJ1-2; a weak D match, TRBD1 (5 bases). The V and J ends lost 4 bases and 1 base respectively, with 10 bases between them. CDR3 size: 14 residues. The germline V gene encodes CDR1 MGHRA and CDR2 YSYEKL. As DNA, the CDR3 is TGCGCCAGCAGCCCGGACATTAATAACTATGGCTACACCTTC. Its translation: CASSPDINNYGYTF.

The chain employs TRBV2 and TRBJ1-5; D may be TRBD1 (6 bases). Germline CDR1 is SNHLY and CDR2 is FYNNEI. The CDR3 loop spans 15 amino acids. The V end lost 2 bases, the J end lost 5 bases, and 13 bases lay between the germline ends. The CDR3 nucleotides are TGTGCCAGCAGTGAATGGATCGCAGGGGATCAGCCCCAGCATTTT. It is translated as CASSEWIAGDQPQHF. The entire variable domain, with the rest obtained from reference TRBV2 and TRBJ1-5, is as follows: EPEVTQTPSHQVTQMGQEVILRCVPISNHLYFYWYRQILGQKVEFLVSFYNNEISEKSEIFDDQFSVERPDGSNFTLKIRSTKLEDSAMYFCASSEWIAGDQPQHFGDGTRLSIL.

The chain carries TRBV29-1 and TRBJ2-2; maybe TRBD2 (6 bases). The V and J ends lost 4 bases and 5 bases respectively, with 11 bases between them. The V gene's germline CDR1 is SQVTM and CDR2 ANQGSEA. The CDR3 totals 13 residues. The CDR3 sequence is CSVGSGLTGELFF. The CDR3 coding sequence is TGCAGCGTTGGGTCGGGACTTACCGGGGAGCTGTTTTTT.

This sequence joins TRBV30 and TRBJ2-1, with 14 nucleotides matching TRBD2. The CDR3 sequence is 14 residues long. Looked up from germline, CDR1 is GTSNPN and CDR2 is SVGIG (reference sequence). Trimming cost V 8 bases and J 6 bases; bases outside gene matches: 6. In DNA, the CDR3 is TGTGCCCTCGGGACTAGCGGGGGCCGCAATGAGCAGTTCTTC. It is translated as CALGTSGGRNEQFF. The whole variable domain, filled in from reference TRBV30 and TRBJ2-1, reads SQTIHQWPATLVQPVGSPLSLECTVEGTSNPNLYWYRQAAGRGLQLLFYSVGIGQISSEVPQNLSASRPQDRQFILSSKKLLLSDSGFYLCALGTSGGRNEQFFGPGTRLTVL.

This rearrangement joins TRBV6-2 or TRBV6-3 to TRBJ1-1, with 9 bases identical to TRBD1. V lost 5 bases to trimming and J lost 5 bases; unmatched junction nucleotides: 9. CDR1 MNHEY and CDR2 SVGEGT come from the germline V gene. This CDR3 is built from 15 residues. The chain's CDR3 is CASSDYRGLGTEAFF. The CDR3 nucleotides read TGTGCCAGCAGTGACTACAGGGGGCTTGGGACTGAAGCTTTCTTT.